This T cell receptor beta chain was identified during a study of T-cell memory formation after mild COVID-19. Study-level findings and limits: Clones contracting day 15 to 85 were balanced CD4/CD8; later expanders leaned CD4+. Detection of some responders pre-infection suggested pre-existing cross-reactive memory T cells participated. The CD4+ clones that contracted clustered mainly within CM and EM, and the CD8+ clones concentrated in EMRA.

This clonotype has a single count. Antigen: not known. Trimming took 1 base from V and 6 from J, leaving 10 bases between them. Per the germline V gene, CDR1 is LNHDA and CDR2 is SQIVND (reference sequence). This CDR3 region has 14 residues. With constant-segment primers, 5'RACE yielded cDNA libraries of TCR alpha and TCR beta that carried sample barcodes and UMIs. TCRdb re-analysed the 5' RACE reads in MiXCR, keeping a single row per CDR3 protein. The data contain some 160,000 distinct CDR3 sequences, 25% to 40% of them singletons. This TCR was sampled from an adult woman who had mild COVID-19 (a few samples of this study predate the infection). Cell type and time point are not known. The gene calls are TRBV19 and TRBJ2-1; D unresolved. Input material: PBMCs or a T cell subset sorted from them (not recorded which). The DNA of the CDR3 is TGTGCCAGTAGTATAGTTAACAGCGCCAATGAGCAGTTCTTC. Residues: CASSIVNSANEQFF.